Shown below are 2 T cell receptor beta chains from a single sample sequenced in a study of T-cell memory formation after mild COVID-19. TCRdb reanalysed the 5' RACE reads using MiXCR and keeps one entry per CDR3 protein. The table records fewer than 50,000 distinct CDR3 sequences, roughly 7.2% of them present only once. Sequenced material: PBMCs or a T cell subset sorted from them (not recorded which). All receptors derive from an adult who had mild COVID-19 (a few samples of this study predate the infection). Cell type and time point are not known.

This chain uses TRBV28 with TRBJ1-3, with D maybe TRBD1 (6 bases). Trimming took 3 bases from V and 0 from J, leaving 12 bases between them. CDR3 length equals 16 residues. CDR1 and CDR2 from the germline V gene are MDHEN and SYDVKM. For the CDR3, the DNA is TGTGCCAGCAGTTTGAAGGGGGGCCCCTCTGGAAACACCATATATTTT. It is translated as CASSLKGGPSGNTIYF.

This clonotype showed up many times. The V call is TRBV20-1, the J call TRBJ2-7; tentative D call: TRBD1 (5 bases). CDR3 length equals 14 residues. The V gene's germline CDR1 is DFQATT and CDR2 SNEGSKA (reference sequence). V lost 4 bases and J 2 bases, leaving 15 bases between the germline ends. This CDR3 reads CSATTDKRTYEQYF. The CDR3 DNA follows: TGCAGTGCTACCACGGACAAAAGGACCTACGAGCAGTACTTC.